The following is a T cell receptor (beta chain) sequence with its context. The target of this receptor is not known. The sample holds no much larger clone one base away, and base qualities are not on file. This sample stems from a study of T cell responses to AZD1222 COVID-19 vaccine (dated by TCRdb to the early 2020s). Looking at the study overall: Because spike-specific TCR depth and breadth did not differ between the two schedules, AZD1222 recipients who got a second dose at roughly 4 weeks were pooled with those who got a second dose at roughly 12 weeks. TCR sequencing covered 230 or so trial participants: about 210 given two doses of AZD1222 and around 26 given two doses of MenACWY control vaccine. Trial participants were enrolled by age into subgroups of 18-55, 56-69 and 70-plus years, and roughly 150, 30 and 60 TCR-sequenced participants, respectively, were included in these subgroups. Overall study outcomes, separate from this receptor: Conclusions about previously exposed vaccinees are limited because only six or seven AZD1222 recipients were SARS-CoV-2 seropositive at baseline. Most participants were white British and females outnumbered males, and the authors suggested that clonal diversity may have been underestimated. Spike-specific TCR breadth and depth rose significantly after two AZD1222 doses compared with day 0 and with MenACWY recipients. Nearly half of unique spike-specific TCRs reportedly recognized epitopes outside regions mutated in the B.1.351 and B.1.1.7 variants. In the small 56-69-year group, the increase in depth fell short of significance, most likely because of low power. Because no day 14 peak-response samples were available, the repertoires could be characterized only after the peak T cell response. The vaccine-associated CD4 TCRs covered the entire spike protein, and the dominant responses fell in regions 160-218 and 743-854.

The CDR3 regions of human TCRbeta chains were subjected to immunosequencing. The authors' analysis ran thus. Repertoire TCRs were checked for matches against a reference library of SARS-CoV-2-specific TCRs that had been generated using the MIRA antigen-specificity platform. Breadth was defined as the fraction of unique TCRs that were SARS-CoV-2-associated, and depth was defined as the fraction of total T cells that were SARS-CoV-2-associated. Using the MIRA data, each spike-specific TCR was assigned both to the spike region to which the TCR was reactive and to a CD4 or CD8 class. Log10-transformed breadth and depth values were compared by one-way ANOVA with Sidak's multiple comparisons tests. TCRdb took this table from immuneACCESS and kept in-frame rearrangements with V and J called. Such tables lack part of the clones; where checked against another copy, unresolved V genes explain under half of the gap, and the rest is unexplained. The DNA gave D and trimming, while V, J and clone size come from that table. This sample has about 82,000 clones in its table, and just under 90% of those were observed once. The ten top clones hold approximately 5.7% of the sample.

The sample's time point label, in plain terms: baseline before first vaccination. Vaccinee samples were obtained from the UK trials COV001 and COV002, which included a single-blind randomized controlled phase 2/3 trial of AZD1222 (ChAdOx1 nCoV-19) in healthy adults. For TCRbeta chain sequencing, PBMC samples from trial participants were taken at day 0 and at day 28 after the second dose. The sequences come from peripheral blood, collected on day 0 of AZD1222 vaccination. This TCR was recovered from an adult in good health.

CDR3 region: CASSHRVTEAFF. Read as DNA, the sequence is TGTGCCAGCAGCCACCGGGTCACTGAAGCTTTCTTT. This receptor chain uses TRBV4-2 and TRBJ1-1, with no confidently assigned D gene. The CDR3, cysteine through phenylalanine, is 12 amino acids long. Only CDR3 DNA remains: 36 bases, in frame from the first base. The germline V gene yields LGHNA for CDR1 and YNFKEQ for CDR2. V is clipped by 3 bases and J by 4 bases, and the sequence between their germline boundaries is 6 bases long.